The clone carrying this T cell receptor beta chain was picked up one time. The antigen is not known. This specimen belongs to a study of cytomegalovirus exposure and HLA in healthy donors. Study context: In a previous analysis, around 120 million unique TCR beta sequences were found from about 190 million T cells. General study points: Some TCR beta chains (roughly 160 of them) were listed as cytomegalovirus-associated. Later analysis demonstrated an association between a missense DCLRE1C variant and TCR beta V- and J-gene trimming.

CDR3 length: 16 amino acids. Germline V gives CDR1 SGHNT, CDR2 YENEEA. The ends lost 2 bases at V and 0 bases at J; junction bases unmatched: 3. The PCR was carried out with 60 Vbeta primers and 13 Jbeta primers. Sequenced by immunoSEQ multiplex PCR; TCRdb stores in-frame clones only, minus some. Among fewer than 150,000 clones listed, around 82% were seen once. The gene calls are TRBV11-3 and TRBJ1-5; 8 positions match TRBD1. Material for sequencing was PBMCs. The sequence came from a woman in her 40s in good health and CMV-seropositive. This CDR3 is CASSLRDRHSNQPQHF. In nucleotides, the CDR3 is TGTGCCAGCAGCTTAAGGGACAGGCATAGCAATCAGCCCCAGCATTTT.